This T cell receptor beta chain was identified in a study of post-analysis software for immune sequencing data (dated by TCRdb to between 2014 and 2017). With regard to the full study: The recorded disease courses included relapsing-remitting, secondary progressive and progressive-relapsing multiple sclerosis, and some patients had no subtype annotation. A subset of samples was prepared in parallel using single-end sample barcoding, then pooled and co-amplified after Illumina adapter ligation. The patient repertoires were compared against around 11 previously published healthy control repertoires obtained from donors aged 6 to 25 years. The investigation overall reported the following: Significantly higher frequencies in patients than in controls were found for about five TRBV segments, including TRBV5-6, TRBV5-1 and TRBV20-1. The multiple sclerosis patient group was slightly younger than the control group. Strong co-clustering of samples prepared in the same batch was shown by direct clustering with F measure, prompting a batch-effect correction. Normalized Chao1 diversity was significantly lower in multiple sclerosis patients than controls, suggesting substantial peripheral T-cell clonal expansion.

To demonstrate the VDJtools post-analysis software, the study profiled TCR beta repertoires from the peripheral blood of 13 young patients with multiple sclerosis. The patients with multiple sclerosis were children and adolescents between 6 and 15 years of age. There are 11 amino acids in the CDR3, from cysteine to phenylalanine inclusive. Of all the DNA, just the CDR3 is kept, 33 bases in frame from base 1. At the junction V is shortened by 4 bases and J by 5 bases, with 7 bases in between. From the germline V gene, CDR1 is SQVTM and CDR2 is ANQGSEA. Libraries were made using PCR. Sequencing instrument: Illumina HiSeq 2500. To reduce PCR and sequencing biases, unique molecular identifiers were built into the TCR beta cDNA libraries. Every 1 to 10 million input T cells yielded roughly 500,000 cDNA molecules, meaning each molecule approximated one T cell. The same protocol used for the earlier healthy control dataset was applied to prepare and sequence the patient libraries. Within a given batch, samples were prepared together, multiplexed and sequenced on the same HiSeq lane. As for the authors' bioinformatics: Raw barcoded reads were processed with MIGEC, discarding single-read molecular identifier groups before consensus assembly and CDR3 extraction. VDJtools was used for post-analysis of the clonotype tables, and diversity was normalized by down-sampling every dataset to the size of the smallest sample. Repertoire overlap clustering matched CDR3 amino acid but not nucleotide sequences to correct batch-related cross-sample contamination. TCRdb reworked the public reads: Q25 trimming with fastp, MiXCR clone assembly, productive beta chains retained. Each CDR3 protein gets just one entry, which takes the most common genes and DNA from the rows behind it. For this entry, the V and J calls and clone size follow TCRdb and not the study's own pipeline. The sample includes hundreds of thousands of distinct CDR3 sequences, with approximately 60% observed a single time. Jointly, the top ten make up roughly 12% of the sample.

About this clonotype itself: Its antigen has not been determined. Per-nucleotide qualities are absent, and no much larger clonotype sits a single base away.

The chain couples TRBV29-1 to TRBJ2-3, with a tentative D gene TRBD1 over 5 matching bases. The receptor was isolated from a girl aged 2 to 9 with multiple sclerosis. Material: blood. The encoded CDR3 is CSVARGDTQYF. In nucleotide form, the sequence is TGCAGCGTTGCTAGGGGAGATACGCAGTATTTT.